This entry lists 21 T cell receptor beta chains sequenced from one sample in a study of control samples from healthy donors and cancer patients. Measured with immunoSEQ multiplex PCR; TCRdb has only the in-frame clones, and not every one. The table records about 40,000 clones, approximately 90% of them present only once. The material sequenced was blood. These receptors came from a woman aged 50 to 65 in good health.

The J gene is TRBJ2-2, the V gene TRBV12-3 or TRBV12-4, with a tentative D call TRBD2 (5 bases). The CDR3 runs to 13 residues. The ends were cut back, 5 bases at V and 7 bases at J, with 11 bases in the middle. The CDR3 bases are TGTGCCAGCAGTAAGACCCGGGACGGGGAGCTGTTTTTT. This codes for CASSKTRDGELFF.

J is TRBJ2-1 and V is TRBV4-3, with D uncertain. The CDR3 is 14 residues long. V lost 0 bases, J lost 6 bases, and 9 bases lay in between. Looked up from germline, CDR1 is LGHNA and CDR2 is YSLEER. DNA of the CDR3: TGCGCCAGCAGCCAAGACTGGGCAGTCAATGAGCAGTTCTTC. Residues: CASSQDWAVNEQFF.

The rearrangement links TRBV7-8 to TRBJ2-1; D call uncertain. V was shortened by 4 bases and J by 8 bases, with 9 bases between the two germline ends. Per the germline V gene, CDR1 is SGHVS and CDR2 is FQNEAQ. There are 12 residues in the CDR3. The CDR3 nucleotides are TGTGCCAGCAGCTACCCGTGGGATGAGCAGTTCTTC. Translating gives CASSYPWDEQFF.

The gene calls are TRBV7-7 and TRBJ2-5; 8 bases are a match to TRBD1. The CDR3 length is 14 residues. V lost 5 bases, J lost 2 bases, and 4 bases stayed unmatched. Germline V gives CDR1 SSHAT, CDR2 FNYEAQ (reference sequence). The DNA of the CDR3 is TGTGCCAGCAGCCCTGACAGGGGTCAAGAGACCCAGTACTTC. As protein: CASSPDRGQETQYF.

This clone occurred once. J is TRBJ2-2 and V is TRBV7-6; the D gene is possibly TRBD2 (6 bases). The CDR3 spans 16 residues. V was trimmed by 1 base and J by 3 bases, leaving 12 bases between them. Germline-derived CDR1 and CDR2 are SGHVS and FNYEAQ. CDR3 bases: TGTGCCAGCAGCTTAGGGGAGGCTAGACACACCGGGGAGCTGTTTTTT. Its protein is CASSLGEARHTGELFF.

The V and J genes are TRBV7-2 and TRBJ2-2; D might be TRBD2 (6 bases). V lost 2 bases and J 7 bases, leaving 14 bases between the germline ends. The CDR3 runs 15 residues. The germline V gene encodes CDR1 SGHTA and CDR2 FQGNSA. The CDR3 region is CASSLSVRGIGELFF. CDR3 sequence (DNA): TGTGCCAGCAGCTTATCGGTTCGGGGGATCGGGGAGCTGTTTTTT. The variable domain in full, with the rest retrieved from reference TRBV7-2 and TRBJ2-2, is GAGVSQSPSNKVTEKGKDVELRCDPISGHTALYWYRQSLGQGLEFLIYFQGNSAPDKSGLPSDRFSAERTGGSVSTLTIQRTQQEDSAVYLCASSLSVRGIGELFFGEGSRLTVL.

The chain couples TRBV13 to TRBJ1-2; 9 bases line up with TRBD1. CDR1 is PRHDT, CDR2 FYEKMQ, per germline (reference sequence). The trim removed 4 bases at V and 0 bases at J, leaving 6 bases unmatched. This CDR3 spans 16 amino acids. The CDR3 loop is CASSSTGTGTNYGYTF. CDR3 coding DNA: TGTGCCAGCAGCTCGACCGGGACAGGGACTAACTATGGCTACACCTTC.

The chain is built from TRBV7-8 and TRBJ1-5; no clear D. With 5 bases removed from V and 4 bases from J, the gap between germline ends came to 18 bases. Per germline, CDR1 SGHVS and CDR2 FQNEAQ. This CDR3 comprises 16 residues. CDR3 sequence: CASSPSANGGNQPQHF. DNA for the CDR3: TGTGCCAGCAGCCCAAGTGCGAATGGAGGGAATCAGCCCCAGCATTTT.

The chain links TRBV5-5 to TRBJ1-1; D remains unclear. The CDR3 contains 15 residues. Germline values: CDR1 SGHKS, CDR2 YYEKEE (reference sequence). V shed 2 bases and J shed 1 base, with 12 bases lying between them. The CDR3: CASSFRVGKNTEAFF. The CDR3 DNA reads TGTGCCAGCAGCTTCCGAGTGGGCAAGAACACTGAAGCTTTCTTT.

The CDR3 here is CASSSRGTPKDGYTF. The CDR3 region has the DNA TGTGCCAGCAGCTCAAGAGGGACACCAAAGGATGGCTACACCTTC. The V and J genes are TRBV7-2 and TRBJ1-2, with D perhaps matching TRBD1 (6 bases). Trimming removed 4 bases from V and 6 bases from J, with 18 bases in between. Germline CDR1 is SGHTA and CDR2 is FQGNSA. This CDR3 spans 15 amino acids. Filled out from reference TRBV7-2 and TRBJ1-2, the complete variable domain reads GAGVSQSPSNKVTEKGKDVELRCDPISGHTALYWYRQSLGQGLEFLIYFQGNSAPDKSGLPSDRFSAERTGGSVSTLTIQRTQQEDSAVYLCASSSRGTPKDGYTFGSGTRLTVV.

The chain uses TRBV7-9 and TRBJ1-5; D gene unclear. V was clipped by 3 bases and J by 3 bases, with 9 bases between them. CDR1 is SEHNR and CDR2 is FQNEAQ in the germline V gene (reference sequence). The CDR3 totals 14 residues. In nucleotides, the CDR3 is TGTGCCAGCAGCTTTGGAGGTTTCAATCAGCCCCAGCATTTT. Amino acid sequence: CASSFGGFNQPQHF.

The J gene is TRBJ2-5, the V gene TRBV7-2; 10 bases match TRBD2. CDR1 and CDR2 from the germline V gene are SGHTA and FQGNSA. Losses at the gene ends were 0 bases for V and 1 base for J; bases not matched to a gene: 2. The CDR3 runs to 16 residues. This chain's CDR3 is CASSLAASGGQETQYF. Here the CDR3 DNA reads TGTGCCAGCAGCTTAGCGGCTAGCGGGGGCCAAGAGACCCAGTACTTC.

This clone was seen just once. This rearrangement joins TRBV30 to TRBJ2-7, with 10 bases matching TRBD1. Germline V lookup: CDR1 GTSNPN, CDR2 SVGIG (reference sequence). The CDR3 extends over 16 amino acids. With V trimmed by 3 bases and J by 4 bases, 12 bases remained unmatched. This chain's CDR3 is CAWRRKGTGVSYEQYF. CDR3 sequence (DNA): TGTGCCTGGAGAAGGAAGGGGACAGGGGTGTCTTACGAGCAGTACTTC.

This chain links TRBV2 with TRBJ1-5, with 9 bases matching TRBD1. Germline loops: CDR1 SNHLY, CDR2 FYNNEI. This CDR3 contains 14 residues. Losses at the gene ends were 6 bases for V and 2 bases for J; bases not matched to a gene: 2. The CDR3 protein is CASSWTGGNQPQHF. CDR3 nucleotides: TGTGCCAGCAGCTGGACAGGGGGCAATCAGCCCCAGCATTTT.

V usage is TRBV6-5 and J usage is TRBJ1-2, with 9 positions matching TRBD1. The junction had 4 bases not matched to a gene; V was cut back by 5 bases and J by 6 bases. The CDR3 length is 13 residues. CDR1 is MNHEY and CDR2 is SVGAGI in the germline V gene. The CDR3 sequence is CASSIGTGHGYTF. CDR3 bases: TGTGCCAGCAGTATCGGGACAGGGCATGGCTACACCTTC.

The chain carries TRBV3-1 (or the pseudogene TRBV3-2) and TRBJ1-1; 7 bases fit TRBD1. After removal of 6 bases from V and 4 bases from J, the junction contained 8 bases not matched to a gene. The CDR3 contains 14 residues. Germline assignment: CDR1 LGHDT and CDR2 YNNKEL (reference sequence). CDR3 nucleotide sequence: TGTGCCAGCAGAAAGCAGGGGGGAGGCACTGAAGCTTTCTTT. This translates into CASRKQGGGTEAFF.

The genes are TRBV19 and TRBJ2-5; tentatively, D is TRBD2 (6 bases). V lost 2 bases, J lost 4 bases, and 14 bases lay in between. The length of the CDR3 is 15 residues. Germline V gives CDR1 LNHDA, CDR2 SQIVND (reference sequence). CDR3: CASSINSGDGETQYF. The CDR3 DNA reads TGTGCCAGTAGTATAAACTCGGGGGACGGAGAGACCCAGTACTTC.

The chain recombines TRBV9 with TRBJ1-1, with D hard to call. Trimming took 0 bases from V and 1 from J, leaving 10 bases between them. This CDR3 contains 15 residues. Germline V gene sequence: CDR1 SGDLS, CDR2 YYNGEE. This CDR3 is CASSVEGRSNTEAFF. CDR3 DNA: TGTGCCAGCAGCGTAGAAGGGAGGTCGAACACTGAAGCTTTCTTT.

This rearrangement joins TRBV16 to TRBJ2-7; TRBD1 aligns across 12 bases. V shed 0 bases, J shed 5 bases, and the junction held 2 bases outside the gene matches. The CDR3 sequence is 15 residues long. Germline V gene sequence: CDR1 KGHSY, CDR2 FQNENV. Here the CDR3 DNA reads TGTGCCAGCAGCCAATCGGGACAGGGGGCCCACGAGCAGTACTTC. Amino acid sequence: CASSQSGQGAHEQYF. Drawing the rest from reference TRBV16 and TRBJ2-7, the complete variable domain is GEEVAQTPKHLVRGEGQKAKLYCAPIKGHSYVFWYQQVLKNEFKFLISFQNENVFDETGMPKERFSAKCLPNSPCSLEIQATKLEDSAVYFCASSQSGQGAHEQYFGPGTRLTVT.

The J gene is TRBJ1-5, the V gene TRBV29-1, with TRBD1 identical over 8 bases. The J segment lost 5 bases and the V segment lost 6 bases, leaving 9 bases of the junction unmatched. CDR1 is SQVTM and CDR2 is ANQGSEA in the germline V gene. The CDR3 totals 14 residues. The CDR3, as DNA: TGCAGCGTGTCTTCAGGACAGGGCGATCAGCCCCAGCATTTT. It encodes CSVSSGQGDQPQHF.

V gene TRBV7-9 combines with J gene TRBJ1-5; D unclear. The germline V and J ends were trimmed by 1 base and 2 bases, with 6 bases remaining between them. Germline CDR1 and CDR2: SEHNR and FQNEAQ (reference sequence). The CDR3 length is 14 residues. This CDR3 is CASSLGWGNQPQHF. CDR3 in DNA: TGTGCCAGCAGCTTAGGCTGGGGCAATCAGCCCCAGCATTTT.